This T cell receptor beta chain comes out of a study of blood T cells in healthy people across ages. Sample-barcoded 5' priming and a J-beta primer mix drove a second PCR of about 7 to 12 cycles. TCRdb itself ran the 5' RACE reads through MiXCR, one entry per CDR3 protein. The data show 1.5 million to 2 million distinct CDR3 sequences, just under 50% seen once. The CDR3 runs 13 residues. The source is a woman aged 40 to 49 in good health. Sequenced input: blood. This chain connects TRBV21-1 to TRBJ2-3; the D call in the table, TRBD1, was not verified against the DNA. TRBV21-1 is a pseudogene segment. The CDR3 DNA reads TGTGCCCCCCAGGGGGCTAGCACAGATACGCAGTATTTT. Translated: CAPQGASTDTQYF.